This entry concerns a single TCR beta chain. Its antigen is still unknown. The entry originates in a study of T cell responses to AZD1222 COVID-19 vaccine. Pooling covered second doses at about 4 or about 12 weeks. The CDR3 sequence is 16 residues long. Trimming removed 4 bases from V and 7 bases from J; junction bases left unmatched: 13. Germline CDR1 reads SGHNT; CDR2 reads YYREEE (reference sequence). The table came from immunoSEQ multiplex PCR; TCRdb's copy has only in-frame clones and leaves some out. The sample lists about 86,000 clones; approximately 90% were seen once. Study results and caveats: Elevations in Spike-specific TCR breadth and depth followed administration of two AZD1222 doses. At baseline, seropositivity was found in only five or six AZD1222 recipients.

Sequences were derived from peripheral blood, sampled 28 days after the second AZD1222 dose. The source of this sequence is an adult who received the AZD1222 COVID-19 vaccine. The gene calls are TRBV5-4 and TRBJ1-1, with 10 bases fitting TRBD1. CDR3 nucleotide sequence: TGTGCCAGCAGCGTCCGGGACAGGGGCCGGAGGGGTGAAGCTTTCTTT. It yields the protein CASSVRDRGRRGEAFF. Complete variable domain (other parts from reference TRBV5-4 and TRBJ1-1): ETGVTQSPTHLIKTRGQQVTLRCSSQSGHNTVSWYQQALGQGPQFIFQYYREEENGRGNFPPRFSGLQFPNYSSELNVNALELDDSALYLCASSVRDRGRRGEAFFGQGTRLTVV.